Sequencing of this T cell receptor (beta chain) was carried out in a study of cytomegalovirus exposure and HLA in healthy donors. Study results and limitations: DRB1 had the most TCR associations and HLA-C the fewest, a later analysis found, with rates varying by HLA locus. Further analysis was carried out later, and it showed several of the most significant clusters appearing linked to common viral pathogens. Specific recognition of CMV antigens was confirmed in vitro for a few chains (all CMV-associated).

Primers: 60 Vbeta forward and 13 Jbeta reverse. This table comes from immunoSEQ multiplex PCR, and its TCRdb copy is limited to in-frame clones, with some not included. Of 200,000 or so clones in the sample, less than 90% were seen once. With regard to this clone: The target antigen is unknown.

The specimen sequenced was PBMCs. The clonotype was recovered from a boy aged 5-17 years in good health and CMV-seronegative.

DNA for the CDR3: TGTGCCAGCAGCTTGCTGGACAGCTACAATGAGCAGTTCTTC. It translates to CASSLLDSYNEQFF. The rearrangement links TRBV7-8 to TRBJ2-1; D may be TRBD1 (6 bases). V was shortened by 3 bases and J by 3 bases, with 9 bases between the two germline ends. The CDR3 is 14 residues long. Germline-derived CDR1 and CDR2 are SGHVS and FQNEAQ.